The 32 T cell receptor beta chains reported below all come from one sample, sequenced in a study of monozygotic twins with cystic fibrosis (dated by TCRdb to the early 2020s). The method was the immunoSEQ multiplex PCR assay. TCRdb retrieved this table from immuneACCESS and kept in-frame rearrangements only. Not all clones are present; in checked studies, unresolved V genes account for under half, and no reason is known for the remainder. The sample records around 30,000 clones, around nine tenths of which are singletons. Around 0.56% of the sample belongs to the ten largest clones. The sample taken for sequencing was blood. Receptor source: a girl aged 2-10 years with cystic fibrosis.

There are a few counts of this clone. The V and J genes are TRBV4-2 and TRBJ2-2; weak D call: TRBD2 (6 bases). Trimming stripped 1 base from V and 0 bases from J, with 6 bases between. The CDR3 totals 15 residues. The germline gives CDR1 LGHNA, CDR2 YNFKEQ. CDR3 in DNA: TGTGCCAGCAGCCAAGGACTAGCGAACACCGGGGAGCTGTTTTTT. Protein sequence: CASSQGLANTGELFF.

The rearrangement links TRBV5-1 to TRBJ2-2, with D possibly being TRBD2 (6 bases). The CDR3 contains 18 residues. Germline V gene sequence: CDR1 SGHRS, CDR2 YFSETQ. Trimming removed 2 bases at V and 2 bases at J, with 19 bases between. The CDR3 loop is CASSFSPRDFLNTGELFF. CDR3 DNA sequence: TGCGCCAGCAGCTTCTCCCCTCGGGACTTTTTAAACACCGGGGAGCTGTTTTTT. The entire variable domain, with the rest obtained from reference TRBV5-1 and TRBJ2-2, is as follows: KAGVTQTPRYLIKTRGQQVTLSCSPISGHRSVSWYQQTPGQGLQFLFEYFSETQRNKGNFPGRFSGRQFSNSRSEMNVSTLELGDSALYLCASSFSPRDFLNTGELFFGEGSRLTVL.

V and J are TRBV5-1 and TRBJ1-1; D is possibly TRBD1 (5 bases). The germline gives CDR1 SGHRS, CDR2 YFSETQ. V shed 1 base and J shed 4 bases, with 5 bases lying between them. The CDR3 contains 12 residues. The CDR3 sequence is CASSLQGTEAFF. The CDR3 region has the DNA TGCGCCAGCAGCTTGCAGGGCACTGAAGCTTTCTTT.

The CDR3 reads CASSERGTRNTEAFF. CDR3 bases: TGTGCCAGCAGTGAACGGGGGACACGGAACACTGAAGCTTTCTTT. V and J are TRBV6-1 and TRBJ1-1; maybe TRBD1 (6 bases). Germline V lookup: CDR1 MNHNS, CDR2 SASEGT. The CDR3 contains 15 residues. The V end lost 2 bases, the J end lost 1 base, and 11 bases lay between the germline ends.

The chain has TRBV25-1 and TRBJ2-1; D is perhaps TRBD1 (6 bases). This CDR3 has 13 residues. Germline values: CDR1 MGHDK, CDR2 SYGVNS. The V end lost 5 bases, the J end lost 6 bases, and 11 bases lay between the germline ends. The CDR3 sequence is CASSPGVGNEQFF. The CDR3 nucleotides are TGTGCCAGCAGTCCAGGGGTGGGCAATGAGCAGTTCTTC.

The V gene is TRBV9, the J gene TRBJ2-3; TRBD2 matches at 14 bases. Germline-derived CDR1 and CDR2 are SGDLS and YYNGEE. Trimming removed 3 bases from V and 8 bases from J; junction bases left unmatched: 5. CDR3 length: 15 residues. For the CDR3, the DNA is TGTGCCAGCAGCGCGACTAGCGGGGGGGGTACTACGCAGTATTTT. This codes for CASSATSGGGTTQYF.

V and J are TRBV4-3 and TRBJ1-6; D uncertain. The CDR3 runs 15 residues. Trimming took 1 base from V and 3 from J, leaving 7 bases between them. Germline V CDR1 and CDR2: LGHNA, YSLEER. This CDR3 is CASSQAGDYNSPLHF. CDR3 nucleotides: TGCGCCAGCAGCCAAGCCGGAGACTATAATTCACCCCTCCACTTT.

The V and J genes are TRBV25-1 and TRBJ1-3, with D maybe TRBD1 (5 bases). CDR1 and CDR2 from the germline V gene are MGHDK and SYGVNS. The length of the CDR3 is 16 residues. The V end lost 3 bases, the J end lost 0 bases, and 12 bases lay between the germline ends. CDR3 nucleotides: TGTGCCAGCAGTGATTGGAGAGGGGTCTCTGGAAACACCATATATTTT. Protein sequence: CASSDWRGVSGNTIYF.

The chain employs TRBV4-3 and TRBJ1-4; the match to TRBD1 covers 9 bases. Germline CDR1 LGHNA, CDR2 YSLEER. This CDR3 has 15 amino acids. V lost 4 bases and J lost 7; bases outside the gene matches: 7. The CDR3: CASSPEGQGSEKLFF. CDR3 nucleotide sequence: TGCGCCAGCAGCCCGGAAGGACAGGGGTCTGAAAAACTGTTTTTT.

This clone was recorded only once. The chain recombines TRBV4-1 with TRBJ2-5, with 7 nucleotides matching TRBD1. V dropped 0 bases and J dropped 4; count of bases not matched to a gene: 8. Germline V gene lookup returns CDR1 MGHRA and CDR2 YSYEKL. This CDR3 contains 16 residues. DNA of the CDR3: TGCGCCAGCAGCCAAGATATCGGGCAGGGGGTAGAGACCCAGTACTTC. This codes for CASSQDIGQGVETQYF.

The rearrangement joins TRBV5-4 to TRBJ1-1, with a weak D call TRBD1 (6 bases). Trimming took off 4 bases at V and 11 bases at J, with 12 bases between the two ends. The CDR3 sequence is 11 residues long. CDR1 and CDR2 from the germline V gene are SGHNT and YYREEE (reference sequence). This CDR3 is CASSAHREAFF. CDR3 DNA sequence: TGTGCCAGCAGCGCACACAGGGAGGCTTTCTTT.

The V call is TRBV6-1, the J call TRBJ2-3; D is unclear. Trimming pared 3 bases from V and 2 bases from J, leaving 12 bases between. This CDR3 has 15 amino acids. Germline assignment: CDR1 MNHNS and CDR2 SASEGT. CDR3 DNA sequence: TGTGCCAGCAGTGATTTTTGGGGATCCACAGATACGCAGTATTTT. Translation gives CASSDFWGSTDTQYF.

V gene TRBV27 combines with J gene TRBJ2-5; 7 bases agree with TRBD2. V lost 3 bases to trimming and J lost 3 bases; unmatched junction nucleotides: 10. The CDR3 covers 16 residues. Germline assignment: CDR1 MNHEY and CDR2 SMNVEV (reference sequence). CDR3 amino acids: CASSLSSAGTEETQYF. CDR3 coding DNA: TGTGCCAGCAGTTTGAGCTCAGCGGGGACCGAAGAGACCCAGTACTTC.

The V gene is TRBV11-3, the J gene TRBJ1-2, with 7 bases aligning to TRBD1. Losses at the gene ends were 2 bases for V and 0 bases for J; bases not matched to a gene: 0. This CDR3 comprises 14 residues. The germline gives CDR1 SGHNT, CDR2 YENEEA. CDR3 in DNA: TGTGCCAGCAGCTTACAGGGGGCTAACTATGGCTACACCTTC. As protein: CASSLQGANYGYTF.

CDR3 DNA sequence: TGTGCCAGCAGCCCCACCCCGGGGCAGGGCCAAGAAGCTTTCTTT. Protein product: CASSPTPGQGQEAFF. J is TRBJ1-1 and V is TRBV11-2, with a possible D match to TRBD1 (5 bases). Trimming took 5 bases from V and 8 from J, leaving 21 bases between them. The CDR3 has 15 amino acids. CDR1 and CDR2 (germline): SGHAT, FQNNGV.

The chain employs TRBV9 and TRBJ2-5; D may be TRBD2 (5 bases). Trimming took 4 bases from V and 5 from J, leaving 18 bases between them. The CDR3 runs to 15 residues. From germline, CDR1 is SGDLS and CDR2 YYNGEE. The CDR3, as DNA: TGTGCCAGCAGCTCTCGGACGGGGATGAGGGAGACCCAGTACTTC. Its translation is CASSSRTGMRETQYF. The variable domain in full, completed from reference TRBV9 and TRBJ2-5, reads DSGVTQTPKHLITATGQRVTLRCSPRSGDLSVYWYQQSLDQGLQFLIQYYNGEERAKGNILERFSAQQFPDLHSELNLSSLELGDSALYFCASSSRTGMRETQYFGPGTRLLVL.

The J gene is TRBJ2-2, the V gene TRBV6-5; D gene unclear. Germline V lookup: CDR1 MNHEY, CDR2 SVGAGI. The V and J ends lost 0 bases and 4 bases respectively, with 6 bases between them. The CDR3 has 14 residues. As DNA, the CDR3 is TGTGCCAGCAGTTACTCCGGAATCACCGGGGAGCTGTTTTTT. Protein sequence: CASSYSGITGELFF.

This sequence joins TRBV19 and TRBJ1-4; no clear D gene. Per germline, CDR1 LNHDA and CDR2 SQIVND (reference sequence). The V end was cut by 5 bases, the J end by 2 bases, with 18 bases between. The CDR3 sequence is 17 residues long. The CDR3 is CASSLWTGYSTNEKLFF. CDR3 nucleotide sequence: TGTGCCAGTAGTCTTTGGACCGGTTACTCTACTAATGAAAAACTGTTTTTT.

This chain uses TRBV14 with TRBJ2-2; D may be TRBD1 (5 bases). The CDR3 totals 14 residues. Trimming pared 2 bases from V and 4 bases from J, leaving 8 bases between. Germline CDR1 SGHDN, CDR2 FVKESK. CDR3 DNA: TGTGCCAGCAGCCAACAGGGATTCACCGGGGAGCTGTTTTTT. As protein: CASSQQGFTGELFF.

The genes are TRBV5-4 and TRBJ2-7; 7 bases are a match to TRBD1. The V gene end was trimmed by 3 bases and the J gene end by 2 bases; junction bases not matched to a gene: 2. CDR1 is SGHNT, CDR2 YYREEE, per germline (reference sequence). This CDR3 is 13 amino acids long. The CDR3 coding sequence is TGTGCCAGCAGCTCGGACAGGACCTACGAGCAGTACTTC. It codes for CASSSDRTYEQYF.

J is TRBJ2-1 and V is TRBV4-2; D not resolved. The CDR3 length is 16 residues. Germline V gives CDR1 LGHNA, CDR2 YNFKEQ. V was clipped by 1 base and J by 7 bases, with 17 bases between them. The CDR3 loop is CASSQGWLVQGNEQFF. The CDR3 DNA reads TGTGCCAGCAGCCAAGGATGGCTAGTTCAAGGGAATGAGCAGTTCTTC.

Here the CDR3 reads CASSYTDTDTQYF. In nucleotides, the CDR3 is TGTGCCAGCAGTTACACAGACACAGATACGCAGTATTTT. The V call is TRBV6-6, the J call TRBJ2-3; D call uncertain. The CDR3 runs 13 residues. The germline V gene has CDR1 MNHNY and CDR2 SVGAGI (reference sequence). The germline V and J ends were trimmed by 2 bases and 2 bases, with 5 bases remaining between them.

The chain employs TRBV6-7 and TRBJ1-2; D remains ambiguous. TRBV6-7 is classed as an ORF, of uncertain function. This CDR3 region has 14 residues. Trimming left V 5 bases short and J 3 bases short, with 13 bases between. Here the CDR3 DNA reads TGTGCCAGCAGTCAACGGACGCAACACTATGGCTACACCTTC. Translating gives CASSQRTQHYGYTF.

The chain uses TRBV7-2 and TRBJ2-2; D is unresolved. V was pared by 4 bases and J by 6 bases, with 9 bases between. The CDR3 contains 13 residues. Germline lookup yields CDR1 SGHTA and CDR2 FQGNSA. CDR3 sequence reads: CASSSRVSGELFF. The CDR3, as DNA: TGTGCCAGCAGCTCAAGGGTATCCGGGGAGCTGTTTTTT.

The gene calls are TRBV2 and TRBJ2-3; a weak D match, TRBD2 (5 bases). The CDR3 sequence is 15 residues long. V dropped 7 bases and J dropped 3 bases, with 17 bases sitting between them. Germline CDR1 reads SNHLY; CDR2 reads FYNNEI. This CDR3 is CASNLRVLGTDTQYF. In nucleotides, the CDR3 is TGTGCCAGCAATCTGAGGGTTCTCGGGACAGATACGCAGTATTTT.

This rearrangement joins TRBV7-2 to TRBJ2-3; 15 bases match TRBD2. V shed 5 bases, J shed 0 bases, and the junction held 9 bases outside the gene matches. Germline V gives CDR1 SGHTA, CDR2 FQGNSA. This CDR3 is built from 19 residues. Here the CDR3 DNA reads TGTGCCAGCAGCCCAACGGGACTAGCGGGGGGAACTAGCACAGATACGCAGTATTTT. Its translation: CASSPTGLAGGTSTDTQYF.

This clone was counted a single time. The chain is built from TRBV5-6 and TRBJ2-3, with 7 bases aligning to TRBD2. Germline V lookup: CDR1 SGHDT, CDR2 YYEEEE. This CDR3 has 17 residues. V lost 0 bases, J lost 2 bases, and 9 bases stayed unmatched. The CDR3 loop reads CASSLDSGSGFTDTQYF. CDR3 nucleotide sequence: TGTGCCAGCAGCTTGGATAGCGGGTCAGGGTTCACAGATACGCAGTATTTT.

The J gene is TRBJ2-3, the V gene TRBV18; TRBD2 matches 13 bases. With 3 bases clipped from V and 2 bases from J, the junction kept 11 bases outside the gene matches. The CDR3 has 19 amino acids. Germline CDR1 and CDR2: KGHSH and LQKENI. The CDR3 reads CASSPSGLAGAGVTDTQYF. CDR3 nucleotides: TGTGCCAGCTCACCTTCAGGACTAGCGGGGGCAGGAGTCACAGATACGCAGTATTTT.

J is TRBJ1-3 and V is TRBV9; D remains unclear. V was trimmed by 2 bases and J by 3 bases, leaving 6 bases between them. This CDR3 is built from 13 residues. Germline CDR1 and CDR2: SGDLS and YYNGEE. The CDR3 loop reads CASSVGVGNTIYF. For the CDR3, the DNA is TGTGCCAGCAGCGTCGGGGTTGGAAACACCATATATTTT.

V gene TRBV7-2 combines with J gene TRBJ1-2, with 7 positions matching TRBD1. Germline trimming cut 1 base from V and 8 bases from J; bases unmatched to any gene: 7. The CDR3 sequence is 14 residues long. Germline loops: CDR1 SGHTA, CDR2 FQGNSA. The CDR3, as DNA: TGTGCCAGCAGCTTAGTTAGGGGGCTGGGAGGCTACACCTTC. As protein: CASSLVRGLGGYTF.

V is TRBV19 and J is TRBJ1-5; the D is unclear. The CDR3 has 12 amino acids. The ends were cut back, 5 bases at V and 4 bases at J, with 6 bases in the middle. Germline V CDR1 and CDR2: LNHDA, SQIVND (reference sequence). The CDR3 DNA is TGTGCCAGTAGTTTGGGGAATCAGCCCCAGCATTTT. The encoded protein is CASSLGNQPQHF.

The chain couples TRBV5-8 to TRBJ2-7; TRBD1 agrees at 7 bases. CDR1 is SGHTS and CDR2 is YDEGEE in the germline V gene. V shed 6 bases and J 4 bases; nucleotides not matched to a gene: 10. This CDR3 spans 14 amino acids. CDR3 sequence reads: CASIPTGPWYEQYF. In DNA, the CDR3 is TGTGCCAGCATCCCGACAGGGCCCTGGTACGAGCAGTACTTC. Combining the CDR3 with reference TRBV5-8 and TRBJ2-7 gives the whole variable domain EAGVTQSPTHLIKTRGQQATLRCSPISGHTSVYWYQQALGLGLQFLLWYDEGEERNRGNFPPRFSGRQFPNYSSELNVNALELEDSALYLCASIPTGPWYEQYFGPGTRLTVT.